The sequence of this T cell receptor (beta chain) was determined in a study of cytomegalovirus exposure and HLA in healthy donors. The wider study: The roughly 660 first-cohort repertoires shared a platform with the roughly 120 validation repertoires, as reported in a later analysis.

This table comes from immunoSEQ multiplex PCR, and its TCRdb copy is limited to in-frame clones, with some not included. The sample records 45,000 or so clones, 80% to 95% being singletons. About this clone itself: Its antigen remains unidentified.

Whole-study findings and limits: There were three CMV-associated chains whose specificity for CMV antigens was confirmed in vitro. High sensitivity and specificity were reportedly achieved when the classifier diagnosed cytomegalovirus status. The study labeled fewer than 200 TCR beta chains cytomegalovirus-associated.

The CDR3 loop spans 15 amino acids. CDR1 is MNHEY, CDR2 SVGAGI, per germline. V gave up 6 bases and J gave up 1 base; unmatched junction bases: 5. The sequenced sample consisted of PBMCs. The TCR was taken from a woman aged 18 to 35 in good health and CMV-seronegative. The chain joins TRBV6-5 to TRBJ2-3; 9 nucleotides line up with TRBD2. This CDR3 is CASSLAGGRTDTQYF. Here the CDR3 DNA reads TGTGCCAGCAGCCTTGCGGGGGGGCGCACAGATACGCAGTATTTT.